Sequencing of this T cell receptor (beta chain) was carried out in a study of T cells in Graves' hyperthyroidism and ophthalmopathy. Findings and caveats of the study: Appearing also in blood were most of the thyroid clonotypes expanded above 0.001. The model made its ophthalmopathy prediction, and onset followed a median roughly six months later. Ophthalmopathy cases were set apart from stable hyperthyroidism by a 13 V-J model.

CDR3 length: 13 residues. Trimming cost V 6 bases and J 5 bases; bases outside gene matches: 4. Germline CDR1 is SGHDN and CDR2 is FVKESK. PBMCs came from 10 ml fresh peripheral blood. This clonotype was seen more than once but under ten times. Its antigen remains unknown. Amplified regions were TCR beta CDR3 sequences from RNA transcripts. With the HTBI primer set, the TCR CDR3 went through a first round of RT-PCR. TCRdb recomputed calls from the multiplex PCR reads with MiXCR, one row per CDR3 protein. The table has hundreds of thousands of distinct CDR3 sequences, around 39% seen once; the top ten hold approximately 10%.

The genes are TRBV14 and TRBJ2-5; 9 bases map to TRBD2. The TCR was taken from a man younger than 35 with Graves' hyperthyroidism. The sample comprised blood. The CDR3 here is CASRHSGGETQYF. DNA of the CDR3: TGTGCCAGCAGGCATAGCGGGGGCGAGACCCAGTACTTC.